This T cell receptor (beta chain) was sequenced in a study of beta chain features in type 1 diabetes. Findings of the study overall: Among all four CD4+ subsets, Type 1 diabetes patients had TCRB CDR3s that were moderately but significantly shorter. Sampled from patients, naive, central memory and Treg TCRB repertoires appeared more similar than those sampled from healthy donors.

Comment on this clone: Its antigen is unidentified.

The ends were cut back, 0 bases at V and 2 bases at J, with 7 bases in the middle. The length of the CDR3 is 14 residues. Germline V lookup: CDR1 GTSNPN, CDR2 SVGIG (reference sequence). As every portion of the isolated RNA was reverse transcribed, the sequencing read expressed TCRB transcripts. An average roughly 3.3 million reads came from naive, central memory and regulatory T cell samples. Clones were sequenced by immunoSEQ multiplex PCR, and TCRdb holds only the in-frame ones, with some missing. The sample lists a few hundred thousand clones; 16% were seen once. Blood was collected once per donor into heparin, averaging approximately 0.12 L. CD4+ cells of the naive, central memory, regulatory and stem cell-like memory types were sorted via CD45RO/CCR7/CD25/CD127/CD95/CD27.

The genes are TRBV30 and TRBJ2-2, with a tentative D call TRBD2 (5 bases). The clonotype comes from a man under 40 with type 1 diabetes. The sequencing input was naive CD4+ T cells from blood. CDR3: CAWSVASNTGELFF. The CDR3 bases are TGTGCCTGGAGTGTGGCTAGCAACACCGGGGAGCTGTTTTTT.